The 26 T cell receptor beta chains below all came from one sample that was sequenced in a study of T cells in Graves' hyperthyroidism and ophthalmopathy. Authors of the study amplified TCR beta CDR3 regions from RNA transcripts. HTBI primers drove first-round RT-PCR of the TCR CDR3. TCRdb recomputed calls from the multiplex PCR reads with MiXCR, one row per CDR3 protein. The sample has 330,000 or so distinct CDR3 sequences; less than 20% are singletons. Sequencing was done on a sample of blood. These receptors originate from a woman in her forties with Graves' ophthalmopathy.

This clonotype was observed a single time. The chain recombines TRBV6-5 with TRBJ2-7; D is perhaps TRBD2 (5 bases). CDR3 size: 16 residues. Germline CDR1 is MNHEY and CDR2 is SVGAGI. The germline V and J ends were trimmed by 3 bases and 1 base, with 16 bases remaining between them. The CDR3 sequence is CASSYSEGSMSYEQYF. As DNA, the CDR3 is TGTGCCAGCAGTTATTCCGAGGGATCCATGTCCTACGAGCAGTACTTC.

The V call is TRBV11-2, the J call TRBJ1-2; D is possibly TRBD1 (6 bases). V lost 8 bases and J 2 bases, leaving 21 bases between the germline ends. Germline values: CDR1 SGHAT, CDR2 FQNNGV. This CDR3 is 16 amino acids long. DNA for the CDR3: TGTGCCAGCCGCCCTCCTACAGGGTCGGGGAACTATGGCTACACCTTC. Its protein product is CASRPPTGSGNYGYTF.

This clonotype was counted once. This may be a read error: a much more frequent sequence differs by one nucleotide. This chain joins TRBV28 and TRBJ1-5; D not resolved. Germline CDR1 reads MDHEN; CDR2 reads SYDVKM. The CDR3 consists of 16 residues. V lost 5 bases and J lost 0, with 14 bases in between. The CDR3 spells CASSTTEEGSNQPQHF. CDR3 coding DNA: TGTGCCAGCAGTACCACAGAGGAGGGTAGCAATCAGCCCCAGCATTTT.

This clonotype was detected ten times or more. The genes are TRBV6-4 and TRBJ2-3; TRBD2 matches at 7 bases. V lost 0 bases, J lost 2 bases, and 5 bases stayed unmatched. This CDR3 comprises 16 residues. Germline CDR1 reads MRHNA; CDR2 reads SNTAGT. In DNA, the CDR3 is TGTGCCAGCAGTGACTCGCCTAGCGGAACCACAGATACGCAGTATTTT. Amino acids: CASSDSPSGTTDTQYF.

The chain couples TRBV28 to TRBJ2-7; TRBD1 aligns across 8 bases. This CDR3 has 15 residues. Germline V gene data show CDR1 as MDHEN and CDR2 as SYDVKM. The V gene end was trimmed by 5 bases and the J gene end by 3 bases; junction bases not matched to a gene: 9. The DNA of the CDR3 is TGTGCCAGCAGTCCCATAGGGACAGGTGGCTACGAGCAGTACTTC. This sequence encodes CASSPIGTGGYEQYF.

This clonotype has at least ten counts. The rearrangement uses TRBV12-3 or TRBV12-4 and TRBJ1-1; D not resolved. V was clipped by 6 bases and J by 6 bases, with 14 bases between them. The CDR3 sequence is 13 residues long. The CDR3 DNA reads TGTGCCAGCAGCCTTGGGTCTGCCGCTGAAGCTTTCTTT. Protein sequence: CASSLGSAAEAFF.

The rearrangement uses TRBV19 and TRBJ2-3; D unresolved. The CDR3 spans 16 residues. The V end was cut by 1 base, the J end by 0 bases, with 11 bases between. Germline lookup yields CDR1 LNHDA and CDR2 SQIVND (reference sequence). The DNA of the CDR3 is TGTGCCAGTAGTATAGCCCCTGGGGTTAGCACAGATACGCAGTATTTT. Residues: CASSIAPGVSTDTQYF.

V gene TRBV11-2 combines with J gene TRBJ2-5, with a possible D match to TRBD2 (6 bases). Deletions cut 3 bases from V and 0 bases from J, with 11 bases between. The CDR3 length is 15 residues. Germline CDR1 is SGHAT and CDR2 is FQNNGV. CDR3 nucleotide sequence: TGTGCCAGCAGCTTCGGTCGGGGGAACCAAGAGACCCAGTACTTC. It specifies CASSFGRGNQETQYF.

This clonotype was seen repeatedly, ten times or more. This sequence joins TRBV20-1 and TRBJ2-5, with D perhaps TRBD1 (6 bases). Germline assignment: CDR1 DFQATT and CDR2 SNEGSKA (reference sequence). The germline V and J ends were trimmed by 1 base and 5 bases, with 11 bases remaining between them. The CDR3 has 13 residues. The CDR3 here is CSARATGLETQYF. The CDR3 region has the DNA TGCAGTGCTAGAGCTACAGGGTTGGAGACCCAGTACTTC.

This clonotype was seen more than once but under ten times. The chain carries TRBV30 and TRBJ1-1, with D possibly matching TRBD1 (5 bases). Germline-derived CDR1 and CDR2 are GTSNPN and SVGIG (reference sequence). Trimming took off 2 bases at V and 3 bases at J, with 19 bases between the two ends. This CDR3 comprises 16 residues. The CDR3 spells CAWSLGGIRLDTEAFF. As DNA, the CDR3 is TGTGCCTGGAGTCTCGGGGGTATTAGGTTGGACACTGAAGCTTTCTTT.

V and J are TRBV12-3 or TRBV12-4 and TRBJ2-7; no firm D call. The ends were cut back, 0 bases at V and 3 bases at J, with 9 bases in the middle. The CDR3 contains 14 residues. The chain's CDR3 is CASSLAPVGYEQYF. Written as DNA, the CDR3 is TGTGCCAGCAGTTTAGCCCCGGTCGGCTACGAGCAGTACTTC.

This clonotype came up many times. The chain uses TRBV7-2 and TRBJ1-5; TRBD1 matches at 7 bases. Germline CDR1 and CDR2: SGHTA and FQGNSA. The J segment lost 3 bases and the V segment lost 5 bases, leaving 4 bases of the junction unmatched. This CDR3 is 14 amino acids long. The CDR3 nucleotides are TGTGCCAGCAGCCTGACAGGGTTCAATCAGCCCCAGCATTTT. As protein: CASSLTGFNQPQHF.

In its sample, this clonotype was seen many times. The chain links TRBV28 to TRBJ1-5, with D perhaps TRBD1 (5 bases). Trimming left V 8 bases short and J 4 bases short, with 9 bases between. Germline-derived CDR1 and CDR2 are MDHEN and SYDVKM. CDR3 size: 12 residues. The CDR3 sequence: CASFQGNQPQHF. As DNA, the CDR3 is TGTGCCAGCTTCCAGGGAAATCAGCCCCAGCATTTT.

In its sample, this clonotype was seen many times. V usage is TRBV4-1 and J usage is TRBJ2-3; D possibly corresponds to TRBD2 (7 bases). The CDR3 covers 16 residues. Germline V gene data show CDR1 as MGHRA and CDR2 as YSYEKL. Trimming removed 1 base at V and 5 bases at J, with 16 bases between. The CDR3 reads CASSQGLAGAGDTQYF. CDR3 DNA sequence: TGCGCCAGCAGCCAAGGCCTGGCGGGGGCGGGAGATACGCAGTATTTT.

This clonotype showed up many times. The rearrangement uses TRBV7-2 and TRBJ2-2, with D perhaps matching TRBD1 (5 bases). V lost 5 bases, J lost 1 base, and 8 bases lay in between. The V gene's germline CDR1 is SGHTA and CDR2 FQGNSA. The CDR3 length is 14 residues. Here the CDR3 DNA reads TGTGCCAGCAGCCACCAGGGGAACACCGGGGAGCTGTTTTTT. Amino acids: CASSHQGNTGELFF.

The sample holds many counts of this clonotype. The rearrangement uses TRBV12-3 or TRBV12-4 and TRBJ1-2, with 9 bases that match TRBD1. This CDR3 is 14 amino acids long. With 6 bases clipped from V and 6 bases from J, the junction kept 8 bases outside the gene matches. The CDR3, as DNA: TGTGCCAGCAGAACGGGACAGGGATACAATGGCTACACCTTC. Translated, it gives CASRTGQGYNGYTF.

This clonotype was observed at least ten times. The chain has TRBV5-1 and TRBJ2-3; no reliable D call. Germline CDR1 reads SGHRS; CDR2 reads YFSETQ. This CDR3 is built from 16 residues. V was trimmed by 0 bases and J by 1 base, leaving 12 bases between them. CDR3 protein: CASSLESDTGTDTQYF. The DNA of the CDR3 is TGCGCCAGCAGCTTGGAGTCAGACACGGGCACAGATACGCAGTATTTT.

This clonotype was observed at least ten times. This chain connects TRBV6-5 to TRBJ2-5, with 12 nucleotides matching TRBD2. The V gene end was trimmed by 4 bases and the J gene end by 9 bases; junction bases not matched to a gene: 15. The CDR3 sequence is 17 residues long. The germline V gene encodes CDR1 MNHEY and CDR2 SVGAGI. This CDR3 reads CASSSQTSGSPRRAQYF. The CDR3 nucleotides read TGTGCCAGCAGTTCCCAGACTAGCGGGAGCCCCCGGAGGGCCCAGTACTTC.

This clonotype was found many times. DNA for the CDR3: TGTGCCAGCAGTTACGGCGGGGCCGGGACTCCGTCTTTCTACGAGCAGTACTTC. Its translation: CASSYGGAGTPSFYEQYF. The chain recombines TRBV6-2 or TRBV6-3 with TRBJ2-7; possibly TRBD2 for D (6 bases). The length of the CDR3 is 18 residues. Germline V CDR1 and CDR2: MNHEY, SVGEGT. V shed 2 bases and J shed 3 bases, with 23 bases lying between them.

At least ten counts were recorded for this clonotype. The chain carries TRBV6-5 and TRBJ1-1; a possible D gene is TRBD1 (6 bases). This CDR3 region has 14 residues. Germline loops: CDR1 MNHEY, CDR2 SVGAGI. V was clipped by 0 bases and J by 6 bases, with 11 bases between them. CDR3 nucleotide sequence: TGTGCCAGCAGTTACTCCGACTACAGGGCTGAAGCTTTCTTT. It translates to CASSYSDYRAEAFF.

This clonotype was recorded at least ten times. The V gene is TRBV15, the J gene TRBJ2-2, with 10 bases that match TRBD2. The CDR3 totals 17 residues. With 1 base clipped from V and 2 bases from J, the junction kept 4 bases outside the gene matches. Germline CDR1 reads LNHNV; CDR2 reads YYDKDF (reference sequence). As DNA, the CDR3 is TGTGCCACCAGCAGAGGAAGCGGGAGGGCCAACACCGGGGAGCTGTTTTTT. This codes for CATSRGSGRANTGELFF.

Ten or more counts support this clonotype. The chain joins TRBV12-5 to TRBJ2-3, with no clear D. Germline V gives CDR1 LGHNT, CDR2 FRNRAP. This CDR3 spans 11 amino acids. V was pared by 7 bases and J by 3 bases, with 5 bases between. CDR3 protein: CASAETDTQYF. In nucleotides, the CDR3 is TGTGCTAGTGCCGAAACAGATACGCAGTATTTT. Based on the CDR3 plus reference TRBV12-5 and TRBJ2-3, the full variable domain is DARVTQTPRHKVTEMGQEVTMRCQPILGHNTVFWYRQTMMQGLELLAYFRNRAPLDDSGMPKDRFSAEMPDATLATLKIQPSEPRDSAVYFCASAETDTQYFGPGTRLTVL.

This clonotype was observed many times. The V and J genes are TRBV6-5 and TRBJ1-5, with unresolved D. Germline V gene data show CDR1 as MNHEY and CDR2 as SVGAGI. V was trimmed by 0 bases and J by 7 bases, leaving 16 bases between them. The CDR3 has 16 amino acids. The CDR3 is CASSYSEQRGPQPQHF. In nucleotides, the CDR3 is TGTGCCAGCAGTTACTCGGAGCAAAGAGGGCCCCAGCCCCAGCATTTT.

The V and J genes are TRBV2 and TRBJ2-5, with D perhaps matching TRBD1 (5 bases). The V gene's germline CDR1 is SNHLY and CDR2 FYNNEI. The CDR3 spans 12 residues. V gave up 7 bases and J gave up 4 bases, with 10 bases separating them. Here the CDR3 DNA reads TGTGCCAGCACCAGGGTCCGAGAGACCCAGTACTTC. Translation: CASTRVRETQYF.

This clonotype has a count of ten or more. CDR3 nucleotides: TGCAGTGCTAGAGGCCAGGGATCTGGGGCCAACGTCCTGACTTTC. Translated, it gives CSARGQGSGANVLTF. The rearrangement joins TRBV20-1 to TRBJ2-6; perhaps TRBD1 as D (5 bases). The CDR3 sequence is 15 residues long. Between the trimmed V and J ends, which lost 1 base and 1 base, there was a span of 8 bases. Germline-derived CDR1 and CDR2 are DFQATT and SNEGSKA (reference sequence).

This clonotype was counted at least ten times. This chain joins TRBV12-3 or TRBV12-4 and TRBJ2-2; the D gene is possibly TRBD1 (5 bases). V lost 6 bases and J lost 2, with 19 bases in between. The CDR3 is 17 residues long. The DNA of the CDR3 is TGTGCCAGCAGCCTAACGTCCGGGCAGGGCAACACCGGGGAGCTGTTTTTT. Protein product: CASSLTSGQGNTGELFF.